This T cell receptor beta chain is drawn from a study of post-analysis software for immune sequencing data. Study as a whole: Relapsing-remitting, secondary progressive and progressive-relapsing forms made up the multiple sclerosis disease courses. Findings and limits, study-wide: TRBV5-6, TRBV5-1 and TRBV20-1 belonged to a set of roughly 5 TRBV segments that were more frequent in patients than controls. Strong same-batch co-clustering of samples appeared with F measure clustering.

Unique molecular identifiers were present in the TCR beta cDNA libraries. Researchers reported 400,000 to 600,000 cDNA molecules coming from around 1 to 10 million T cells. TCRdb used MiXCR to reprocess the PCR reads, holding one entry per CDR3 protein. The profile shows hundreds of thousands of distinct CDR3 sequences, 25% to 30% of them singletons. This clonotype was detected a few times. Its antigen is undetermined. Trimming shortened V by 3 bases and J by 6 bases, and 24 bases separated the two germline ends. Per the germline V gene, CDR1 is WNHNN and CDR2 is SYGVQD (reference sequence). The length of the CDR3 is 17 residues.

The chain has TRBV10-1 and TRBJ2-7; the D gene could be TRBD1 or TRBD2 (6 bases each). This clonotype was obtained from a girl aged 5 to 17 with multiple sclerosis. The sequenced material came from blood. The CDR3 DNA reads TGCGCCAGCAGTGACGAAGGGACCCCCAGGGGACTGGGCGAGCAGTACTTC. Translation gives CASSDEGTPRGLGEQYF.